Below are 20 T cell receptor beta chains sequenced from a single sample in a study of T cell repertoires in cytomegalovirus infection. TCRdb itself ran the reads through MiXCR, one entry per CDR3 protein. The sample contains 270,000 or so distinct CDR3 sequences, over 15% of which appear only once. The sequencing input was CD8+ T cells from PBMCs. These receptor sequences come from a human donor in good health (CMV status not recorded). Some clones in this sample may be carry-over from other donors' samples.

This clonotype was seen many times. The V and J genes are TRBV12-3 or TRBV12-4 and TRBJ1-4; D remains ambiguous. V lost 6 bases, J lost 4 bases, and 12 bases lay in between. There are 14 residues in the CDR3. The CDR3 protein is CASSLGSVNEKLFF. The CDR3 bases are TGTGCCAGCAGCCTAGGGTCAGTTAATGAAAAACTGTTTTTT.

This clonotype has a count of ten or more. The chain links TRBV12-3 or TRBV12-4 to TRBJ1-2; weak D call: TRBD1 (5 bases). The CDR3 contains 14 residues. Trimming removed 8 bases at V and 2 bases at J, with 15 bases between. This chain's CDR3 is CASGLWGVNYGYTF. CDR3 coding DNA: TGTGCCAGCGGTCTTTGGGGGGTGAACTATGGCTACACCTTC.

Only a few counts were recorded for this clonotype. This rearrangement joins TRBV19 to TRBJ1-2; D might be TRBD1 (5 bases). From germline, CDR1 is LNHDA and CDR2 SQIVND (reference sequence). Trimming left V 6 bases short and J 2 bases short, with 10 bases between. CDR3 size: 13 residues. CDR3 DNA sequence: TGTGCCAGTAGGTTCACAGGAAACTATGGCTACACCTTC. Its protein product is CASRFTGNYGYTF.

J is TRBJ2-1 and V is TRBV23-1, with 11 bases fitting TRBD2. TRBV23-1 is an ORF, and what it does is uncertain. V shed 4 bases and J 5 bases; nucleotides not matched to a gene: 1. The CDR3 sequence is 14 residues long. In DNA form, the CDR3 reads TGCGCCAGCAGTCTACTAGCGGGGGACAATGAGCAGTTCTTC. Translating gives CASSLLAGDNEQFF.

The CDR3 DNA is TGTGCCAGCAGCTTCGCGCCGGATGAAAAACTGTTTTTT. It codes for CASSFAPDEKLFF. The chain employs TRBV13 and TRBJ1-4, with D hard to call. V gave up 3 bases and J gave up 6 bases, with 8 bases separating them. CDR1 is PRHDT and CDR2 is FYEKMQ in the germline V gene (reference sequence). The CDR3 runs to 13 residues.

DNA for the CDR3: TGTGCCAGCAGTTACATCCCGCCAGGCCCAAGATCCTACGAGCAGTACTTC. It yields the protein CASSYIPPGPRSYEQYF. This chain links TRBV6-2 or TRBV6-3 with TRBJ2-7, with D unclear. The CDR3 length is 17 residues. V was clipped by 2 bases and J by 1 base, with 18 bases between them. Looked up from germline, CDR1 is MNHEY and CDR2 is SVGEGT.

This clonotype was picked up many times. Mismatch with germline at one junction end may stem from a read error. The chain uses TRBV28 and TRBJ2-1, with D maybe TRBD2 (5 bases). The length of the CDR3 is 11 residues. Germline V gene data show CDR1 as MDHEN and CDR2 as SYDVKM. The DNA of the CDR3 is TGTGCCAGCAGTTTCGGACTCCCGAAAGTCTTC. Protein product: CASSFGLPKVF.

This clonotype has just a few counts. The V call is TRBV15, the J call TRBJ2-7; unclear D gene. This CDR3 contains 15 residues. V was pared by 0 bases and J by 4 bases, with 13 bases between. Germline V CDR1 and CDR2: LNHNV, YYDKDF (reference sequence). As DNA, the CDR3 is TGTGCCACCAGCAGAGATCGTGGCCTATCGTACGAGCAGTACTTC. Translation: CATSRDRGLSYEQYF.

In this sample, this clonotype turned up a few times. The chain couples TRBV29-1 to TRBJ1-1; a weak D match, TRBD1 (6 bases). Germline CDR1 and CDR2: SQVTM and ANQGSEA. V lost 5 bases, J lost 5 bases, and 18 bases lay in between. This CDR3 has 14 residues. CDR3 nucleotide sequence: TGCAGCGTTACGCACAGGGAAGGAGAGACTGAAGCTTTCTTT. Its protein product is CSVTHREGETEAFF. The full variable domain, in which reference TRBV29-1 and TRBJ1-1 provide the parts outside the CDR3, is SAVISQKPSRDICQRGTSLTIQCQVDSQVTMMFWYRQQPGQSLTLIATANQGSEATYESGFVIDKFPISRPNLTFSTLTVSNMSPEDSSIYLCSVTHREGETEAFFGQGTRLTVV.

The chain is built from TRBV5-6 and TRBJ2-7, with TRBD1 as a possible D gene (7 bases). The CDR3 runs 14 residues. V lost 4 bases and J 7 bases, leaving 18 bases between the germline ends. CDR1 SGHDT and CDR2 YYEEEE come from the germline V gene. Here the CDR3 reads CASSPLEGAGEQYF. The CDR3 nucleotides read TGTGCCAGCAGCCCTCTGGAGGGGGCAGGGGAGCAGTACTTC. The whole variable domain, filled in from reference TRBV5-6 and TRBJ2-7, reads DAGVTQSPTHLIKTRGQQVTLRCSPKSGHDTVSWYQQALGQGPQFIFQYYEEEERQRGNFPDRFSGHQFPNYSSELNVNALLLGDSALYLCASSPLEGAGEQYFGPGTRLTVT.

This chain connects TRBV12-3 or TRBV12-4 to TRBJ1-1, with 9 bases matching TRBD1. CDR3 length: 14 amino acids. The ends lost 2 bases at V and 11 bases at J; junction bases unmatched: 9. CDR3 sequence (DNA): TGTGCCAGCAGTTTAAGGGGACAGGGCTCGGGTGCTTTCTTT. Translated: CASSLRGQGSGAFF.

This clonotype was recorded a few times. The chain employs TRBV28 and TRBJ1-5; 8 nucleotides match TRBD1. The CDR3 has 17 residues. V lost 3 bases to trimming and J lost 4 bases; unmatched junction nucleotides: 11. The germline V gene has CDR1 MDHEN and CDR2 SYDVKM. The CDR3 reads CASSFWGRGLENQPQHF. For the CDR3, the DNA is TGTGCCAGCAGTTTCTGGGGCAGGGGGCTTGAAAATCAGCCCCAGCATTTT.

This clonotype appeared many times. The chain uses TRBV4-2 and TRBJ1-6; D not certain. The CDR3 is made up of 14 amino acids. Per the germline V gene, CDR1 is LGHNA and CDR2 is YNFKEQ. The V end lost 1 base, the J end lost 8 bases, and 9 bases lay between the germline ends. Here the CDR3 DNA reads TGTGCCAGCAGCCAAGGGTCGGATTATTCACCCCTCCACTTT. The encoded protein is CASSQGSDYSPLHF.

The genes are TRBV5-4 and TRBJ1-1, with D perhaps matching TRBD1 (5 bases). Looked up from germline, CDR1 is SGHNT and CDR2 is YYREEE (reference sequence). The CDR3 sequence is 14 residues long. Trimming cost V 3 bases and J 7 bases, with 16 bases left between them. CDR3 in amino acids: CASSWGIGSNEAFF. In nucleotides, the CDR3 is TGTGCCAGCAGCTGGGGGATAGGATCGAATGAAGCTTTCTTT.

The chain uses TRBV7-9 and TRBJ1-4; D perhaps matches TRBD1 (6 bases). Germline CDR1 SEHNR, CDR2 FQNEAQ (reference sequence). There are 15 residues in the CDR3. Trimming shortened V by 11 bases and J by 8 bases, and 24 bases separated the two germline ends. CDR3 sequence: CAVTSGGSSGEKLFF. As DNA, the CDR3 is TGTGCCGTTACCTCCGGGGGCTCTTCGGGGGAAAAACTGTTTTTT.

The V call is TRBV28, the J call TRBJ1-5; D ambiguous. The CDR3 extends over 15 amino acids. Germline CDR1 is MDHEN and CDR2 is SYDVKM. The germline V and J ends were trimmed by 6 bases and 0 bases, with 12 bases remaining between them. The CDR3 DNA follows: TGTGCCAGCAGCATGATTGGGTATAGCAATCAGCCCCAGCATTTT. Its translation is CASSMIGYSNQPQHF.

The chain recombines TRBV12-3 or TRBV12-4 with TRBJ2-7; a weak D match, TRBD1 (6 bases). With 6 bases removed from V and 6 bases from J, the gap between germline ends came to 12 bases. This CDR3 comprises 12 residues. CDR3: CASSRTGSEQYF. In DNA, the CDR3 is TGTGCCAGCAGCCGAACAGGGTCCGAGCAGTACTTC.

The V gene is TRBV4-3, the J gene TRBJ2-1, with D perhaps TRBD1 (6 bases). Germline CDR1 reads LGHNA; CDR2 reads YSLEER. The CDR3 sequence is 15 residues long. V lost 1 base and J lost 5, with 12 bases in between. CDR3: CASSQGQGWNNEQFF. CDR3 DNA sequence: TGCGCCAGCAGCCAAGGGCAGGGGTGGAACAATGAGCAGTTCTTC.

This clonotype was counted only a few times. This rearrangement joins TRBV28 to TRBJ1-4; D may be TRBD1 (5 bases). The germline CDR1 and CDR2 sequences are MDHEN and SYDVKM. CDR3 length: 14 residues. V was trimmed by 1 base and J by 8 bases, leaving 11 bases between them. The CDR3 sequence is CASSLFREVEKLFF. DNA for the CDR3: TGTGCCAGCAGTTTATTCAGGGAGGTGGAAAAACTGTTTTTT.

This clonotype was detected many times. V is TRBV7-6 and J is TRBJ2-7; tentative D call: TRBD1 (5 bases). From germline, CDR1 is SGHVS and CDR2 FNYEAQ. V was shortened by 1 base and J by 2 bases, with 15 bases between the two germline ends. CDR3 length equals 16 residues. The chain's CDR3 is CASSLGTGQGPYEQYF. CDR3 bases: TGTGCCAGCAGCTTAGGTACCGGACAAGGACCCTACGAGCAGTACTTC.